Listed below are T cell receptor beta chains from one sample, sequenced in a study of cytomegalovirus exposure and HLA in healthy donors. Generated by immunoSEQ multiplex PCR, the TCRdb table keeps only in-frame clones and is missing some. The table lists 150,000 to 200,000 clones, roughly 80% of them singletons, with 10% in the top ten. Sequencing was performed on PBMCs. Source of these receptors: a man between 25 and 39 years old in good health and CMV-seropositive. CDR3s include the opening cysteine and the closing phenylalanine or tryptophan. D genes are given only for firm matches. Size is stated for part of the rows, as once, few or many counts, or as a class when the clone is expanded.

clone size,V gene,D gene,J gene,CDR3 DNA,CDR3 protein
NA,TRBV18,TRBD1,TRBJ1-1,TGTGCCAGCTCACCAAATCCACCGGGACAGGGATTGGAATTTAACACTGAAGCTTTCTTT,CASSPNPPGQGLEFNTEAFF
NA,TRBV19,NA,TRBJ2-7,TGTGCCAGTAGTGATATCAGTGCTGCCTACGAGCAGTACTTC,CASSDISAAYEQYF
once,TRBV7-9,TRBD2,TRBJ2-7,TGTGCCAGCAGGACTGAATCTAGCGGGAGGATCCACGAGCAGTACTTC,CASRTESSGRIHEQYF
NA,TRBV5-4,TRBD2,TRBJ2-5,TGTGCCAGCAGCTTGGTTAGCGGGAGGGCCGAAGAGACCCAGTACTTC,CASSLVSGRAEETQYF
NA,TRBV15,NA,TRBJ1-5,TGTGCCACCAGCAGAGATCTCGTCAATCAGCCCCAGCATTTT,CATSRDLVNQPQHF
NA,TRBV11-3,TRBD2,TRBJ2-3,TGTGCCAGCAGCAGAGGGACTAGCGGTTACACAGATACGCAGTATTTT,CASSRGTSGYTDTQYF
NA,TRBV28,NA,TRBJ2-6,TGTGCCAGCAGTCTACTAGCTGGGGCCAACGTCCTGACTTTC,CASSLLAGANVLTF
NA,TRBV7-9,NA,TRBJ2-7,TGTGCCAGCACCAAAAAGGGGATTCCACGCTCCTACGAGCAGTACTTC,CASTKKGIPRSYEQYF
few,TRBV5-1,NA,TRBJ2-1,TGCGCCAGCAGCGAGCACCGCGATGAGCAGTTCTTC,CASSEHRDEQFF
NA,TRBV28,TRBD2,TRBJ2-5,TGTGCCAGCAGTCTCAACTTAGCGGGATTAGAGACCCAGTACTTC,CASSLNLAGLETQYF
few,TRBV7-2,TRBD2,TRBJ2-3,TGTGCCAGCAGCTTAGCGCCCGGGAGGGCCGCAGATACGCAGTATTTT,CASSLAPGRAADTQYF
NA,TRBV2,NA,TRBJ2-1,TGTGCCAGCCCAGGCCCAGACAATGAGCAGTTCTTC,CASPGPDNEQFF
NA,TRBV7-2,NA,TRBJ2-7,TGTGCCAGCAGCTTATCCGGACAAAACTACGAGCAGTACTTC,CASSLSGQNYEQYF
few,TRBV6-6,TRBD1,TRBJ1-2,TGTGCCAGCAGACTCCCCTTGGACAGGGGGAATGGCTACACCTTC,CASRLPLDRGNGYTF
NA,TRBV7-6,TRBD2,TRBJ2-3,TGTGCCAGCAGCCGTAGCGGGAGGGACACAGATACGCAGTATTTT,CASSRSGRDTDTQYF
NA,TRBV27,NA,TRBJ2-1,TGTGCCAGCAGGGGAGGTTTCAATGAGCAGTTCTTC,CASRGGFNEQFF
NA,TRBV4-2,TRBD2,TRBJ2-1,TGTGCCAGCAGCCAAAGAGCAGGGACTAGCGGGACGAATGAGCAGTTCTTC,CASSQRAGTSGTNEQFF
NA,TRBV28,TRBD1,TRBJ1-5,TGTGCCAGCAGTCAAACAGACAGGGTATCACAGCCCCAGCATTTT,CASSQTDRVSQPQHF
NA,TRBV7-3,TRBD2,TRBJ2-1,TGTGCCAGCAGCTTGGCTAGCGGGGCCTACAATGAGCAGTTCTTC,CASSLASGAYNEQFF
NA,TRBV6-4,TRBD2,TRBJ2-1,TGTGCCAGCAGCCAACCGAAGGGACTATATTACAATGAGCAGTTCTTC,CASSQPKGLYYNEQFF
NA,TRBV2,TRBD1,TRBJ1-1,TGTGCCAGCAGTGGACAGGGAAGCACTGAAGCTTTCTTT,CASSGQGSTEAFF
NA,TRBV18,TRBD1,TRBJ2-7,TGTGCCAGCTCACCAAGGGACAGCCCCTACGAGCAGTACTTC,CASSPRDSPYEQYF
NA,TRBV6-1,NA,TRBJ2-4,TGTGCCAGCAGTGAGCGGGGAAAGGGAAACATTCAGTACTTC,CASSERGKGNIQYF
NA,TRBV2,TRBD1,TRBJ2-7,TGTGCCAGCAGTGAAGAACAGGGGAGATCCTACGAGCAGTACTTC,CASSEEQGRSYEQYF
NA,TRBV19,TRBD1,TRBJ2-7,TGTGCCAGTAGTCCCGCGACAGGGCCAGTTCCCGACGAGCAGTACTTC,CASSPATGPVPDEQYF